The 20 T cell receptor beta chains listed next were all sequenced from one sample in a study of CD8+CD57+ T cells in acquired aplastic anemia. Profiling of TCR beta VDJ combinations and CDR3 sequences used genomic DNA as template. TCRdb fed the reads into MiXCR, producing one record per CDR3 protein. The data hold 150,000 to 200,000 distinct CDR3 sequences, with around 63% observed a single time. CD8+CD57+ cell expansion, shown by flow cytometry, had occurred in the patients selected for sequencing. Material for sequencing was sorted CD4+, CD8+, or CD8+CD57+ T cells (not recorded which) from PBMCs. These receptor sequences come from a human donor with aplastic anemia.

V usage is TRBV7-9 and J usage is TRBJ1-5; maybe TRBD1 (6 bases). Germline V gene lookup returns CDR1 SEHNR and CDR2 FQNEAQ (reference sequence). With 0 bases removed from V and 7 bases from J, the gap between germline ends came to 10 bases. The CDR3 length is 14 residues. This chain's CDR3 is CASSLAQGWQPQHF. Here the CDR3 DNA reads TGTGCCAGCAGCTTAGCTCAGGGGTGGCAGCCCCAGCATTTT. Based on the CDR3 plus reference TRBV7-9 and TRBJ1-5, the full variable domain is DTGVSQNPRHKITKRGQNVTFRCDPISEHNRLYWYRQTLGQGPEFLTYFQNEAQLEKSRLLSDRFSAERPKGSFSTLEIQRTEQGDSAMYLCASSLAQGWQPQHFGDGTRLSIL.

The V and J genes are TRBV20-1 and TRBJ2-7, with 7 bases matching TRBD2. CDR1 and CDR2 from the germline V gene are DFQATT and SNEGSKA (reference sequence). CDR3 size: 14 residues. V gave up 5 bases and J gave up 1 base; unmatched junction bases: 8. CDR3 in DNA: TGCAGTGCTCCCGGACTAGGCCCGTCCTACGAGCAGTACTTC. This codes for CSAPGLGPSYEQYF.

The sample holds many counts of this clonotype. The chain has TRBV7-2 and TRBJ2-2, with TRBD2 matching 10 bases. Looked up from germline, CDR1 is SGHTA and CDR2 is FQGNSA. The V and J ends lost 2 bases and 5 bases, in that order; junction bases with no gene match: 8. CDR3 length: 17 amino acids. The CDR3 nucleotides are TGTGCCAGCAGCTTAAAAAGCGGGGGGGCACGAACCGGGGAGCTGTTTTTT. Its protein is CASSLKSGGARTGELFF.

CDR3 amino acids: CATSRDRGIGGNQPQHF. The CDR3 DNA reads TGTGCCACCAGCAGAGATCGGGGGATCGGGGGCAATCAGCCCCAGCATTTT. J is TRBJ1-5 and V is TRBV15, with a tentative D call TRBD1 (5 bases). Germline CDR1 reads LNHNV; CDR2 reads YYDKDF (reference sequence). The CDR3 is made up of 17 amino acids. V was trimmed by 0 bases and J by 2 bases, leaving 14 bases between them. Full variable domain (missing parts from reference TRBV15 and TRBJ1-5): DAMVIQNPRYQVTQFGKPVTLSCSQTLNHNVMYWYQQKSSQAPKLLFHYYDKDFNNEADTPDNFQSRRPNTSFCFLDIRSPGLGDTAMYLCATSRDRGIGGNQPQHFGDGTRLSIL.

This rearrangement joins TRBV7-3 to TRBJ2-2; 7 bases match TRBD1. There are 16 residues in the CDR3. With 2 bases clipped from V and 6 bases from J, the junction kept 9 bases outside the gene matches. The germline CDR1 and CDR2 sequences are SGHTA and FQGTGA. The CDR3 DNA reads TGTGCCAGCAGCTTAGTGTTCCAGGGGGTCGCCGGGGAGCTGTTTTTT. This gives the protein CASSLVFQGVAGELFF.

As to this clonotype: A read error may explain this, as a much larger clone is one base away. This sequence joins TRBV5-6 and TRBJ1-2, with D uncertain. The germline V and J ends were trimmed by 0 bases and 6 bases, with 9 bases remaining between them. The CDR3 covers 13 residues. CDR1 and CDR2 from the germline V gene are SGHDT and YYEEEE. CDR3 in DNA: TGTGCCAGCAGCTTGGCCCCCCGAGATGGCTACACCTTC. Its protein is CASSLAPRDGYTF.

J is TRBJ1-2 and V is TRBV24-1; a weak D match, TRBD1 (6 bases). CDR3 length: 12 residues. Trimming removed 9 bases at V and 6 bases at J, with 13 bases between. Germline V CDR1 and CDR2: KGHDR, SFDVKD. The CDR3 loop reads CATGGRFDGYTF. Here the CDR3 DNA reads TGTGCCACCGGGGGGCGCTTCGATGGCTACACCTTC.

This clonotype was counted at least ten times. The chain employs TRBV5-5 and TRBJ1-1; weak D call: TRBD1 (6 bases). V lost 0 bases to trimming and J lost 3 bases, with 9 bases between them. The CDR3 loop spans 14 amino acids. In germline, CDR1 is SGHKS, CDR2 YYEKEE (reference sequence). CDR3 in amino acids: CASSLGQEYTEAFF. The CDR3 DNA follows: TGTGCCAGCAGCTTGGGACAGGAGTACACTGAAGCTTTCTTT.

V usage is TRBV9 and J usage is TRBJ2-7; D is ambiguous. The ends were cut back, 0 bases at V and 0 bases at J, with 7 bases in the middle. The CDR3 spans 14 residues. The germline V gene encodes CDR1 SGDLS and CDR2 YYNGEE. Written as DNA, the CDR3 is TGTGCCAGCAGCGTAGGGGTAGACTCCTACGAGCAGTACTTC. Its translation: CASSVGVDSYEQYF.

The table lists this clonotype with many counts. CDR3 protein: CATSDLGHNYGYTF. The CDR3 nucleotides read TGTGCCACCAGTGATTTAGGACACAACTATGGCTACACCTTC. The chain couples TRBV24-1 to TRBJ1-2, with TRBD1 as a possible D gene (5 bases). From germline, CDR1 is KGHDR and CDR2 SFDVKD. V gave up 1 base and J gave up 2 bases, with 7 bases separating them. This CDR3 has 14 residues.

Of note for this clonotype: A single base separates this from a much larger clone, so it may be a read error. The chain recombines TRBV5-8 with TRBJ1-4; D not certain. The CDR3 extends over 14 amino acids. Germline values: CDR1 SGHTS, CDR2 YDEGEE. The V end was cut by 4 bases, the J end by 3 bases, with 10 bases between. For the CDR3, the DNA is TGTGCCAGCAGCGCGGGATTAGCTAATGAAAAACTGTTTTTT. Amino acid sequence: CASSAGLANEKLFF. The variable domain in full, completed from reference TRBV5-8 and TRBJ1-4, reads EAGVTQSPTHLIKTRGQQATLRCSPISGHTSVYWYQQALGLGLQFLLWYDEGEERNRGNFPPRFSGRQFPNYSSELNVNALELEDSALYLCASSAGLANEKLFFGSGTQLSVL.

This clonotype has only a few counts. The chain recombines TRBV6-4 with TRBJ1-4; 11 bases align to TRBD1. Germline values: CDR1 MRHNA, CDR2 SNTAGT. The V segment lost 2 bases and the J segment 7 bases; nucleotides outside the gene matches: 0. CDR3 length: 14 residues. The CDR3: CASSDGTGGEKLFF. CDR3 nucleotide sequence: TGTGCCAGCAGTGACGGGACAGGGGGTGAAAAACTGTTTTTT.

The chain has TRBV29-1 and TRBJ2-5; 10 bases fit TRBD1. This CDR3 is built from 14 residues. V lost 4 bases and J lost 10; bases outside the gene matches: 12. Germline CDR1 and CDR2: SQVTM and ANQGSEA. CDR3 residues: CSVGRLGQGHGQYF. CDR3 in DNA: TGCAGCGTTGGTAGATTGGGACAGGGGCATGGCCAGTACTTC.

This chain joins TRBV20-1 and TRBJ1-5, with D uncertain. Looked up from germline, CDR1 is DFQATT and CDR2 is SNEGSKA (reference sequence). Trimming took off 5 bases at V and 0 bases at J, with 11 bases between the two ends. CDR3 length equals 14 residues. CDR3 region: CSAVHAASNQPQHF. The CDR3 region has the DNA TGCAGTGCTGTTCATGCAGCTAGCAATCAGCCCCAGCATTTT.

The DNA of the CDR3 is TGTGCCAGCAGCTCTGAAGGACCGGGACTAGCGAGCCACGAGCAGTACTTC. As protein: CASSSEGPGLASHEQYF. This chain links TRBV7-2 with TRBJ2-7; 10 nucleotides match TRBD2. This CDR3 contains 17 residues. Germline trimming cut 4 bases from V and 5 bases from J; bases unmatched to any gene: 14. Germline V CDR1 and CDR2: SGHTA, FQGNSA.

This clonotype was picked up many times. The V and J genes are TRBV6-1 and TRBJ1-2; D is unclear. Germline V gene data show CDR1 as MNHNS and CDR2 as SASEGT. This CDR3 is built from 12 residues. Trimming took 9 bases from V and 6 from J, leaving 14 bases between them. CDR3 in DNA: TGTGCCAGTTCCCCTTTATTCCATGGCTACACCTTC. As protein: CASSPLFHGYTF.

This rearrangement joins TRBV2 to TRBJ2-5, with D perhaps TRBD1 (9 bases). CDR1 is SNHLY, CDR2 FYNNEI, per germline. The ends were cut back, 8 bases at V and 5 bases at J, with 24 bases in the middle. The length of the CDR3 is 16 residues. The CDR3 loop is CASGTRPGQGFETQYF. CDR3 nucleotides: TGTGCCAGCGGGACTAGGCCGGGACAGGGATTTGAGACCCAGTACTTC.

This clonotype appeared once. The chain has TRBV10-3 and TRBJ1-1, with no clear D. The germline CDR1 and CDR2 sequences are ENHRY and SYGVKD. The CDR3 runs 11 residues. With 2 bases removed from V and 10 bases from J, the gap between germline ends came to 8 bases. CDR3 nucleotides: TGTGCCATCAGTGAGCTTGGCCGAGCTTTCTTT. Its translation: CAISELGRAFF.

In this sample, this clonotype turned up once. The V gene is TRBV7-9, the J gene TRBJ1-3; 10 bases are a match to TRBD1. V lost 1 base to trimming and J lost 3 bases; unmatched junction nucleotides: 3. The CDR3 loop spans 16 amino acids. The V gene's germline CDR1 is SEHNR and CDR2 FQNEAQ (reference sequence). The CDR3 DNA follows: TGTGCCAGCAGCTTAGAGACAGGGGGCTATGGAAACACCATATATTTT. Translation gives CASSLETGGYGNTIYF.

This rearrangement joins TRBV5-1 to TRBJ2-7; 7 bases fit TRBD2. Germline trimming cut 4 bases from V and 7 bases from J; bases unmatched to any gene: 11. The CDR3 extends over 14 amino acids. Germline V gives CDR1 SGHRS, CDR2 YFSETQ. For the CDR3, the DNA is TGCGCCAGCAGCCTGAGGACTAGTTCGGGGGAGCAGTACTTC. Translation: CASSLRTSSGEQYF. The entire variable domain, with the rest obtained from reference TRBV5-1 and TRBJ2-7, is as follows: KAGVTQTPRYLIKTRGQQVTLSCSPISGHRSVSWYQQTPGQGLQFLFEYFSETQRNKGNFPGRFSGRQFSNSRSEMNVSTLELGDSALYLCASSLRTSSGEQYFGPGTRLTVT.